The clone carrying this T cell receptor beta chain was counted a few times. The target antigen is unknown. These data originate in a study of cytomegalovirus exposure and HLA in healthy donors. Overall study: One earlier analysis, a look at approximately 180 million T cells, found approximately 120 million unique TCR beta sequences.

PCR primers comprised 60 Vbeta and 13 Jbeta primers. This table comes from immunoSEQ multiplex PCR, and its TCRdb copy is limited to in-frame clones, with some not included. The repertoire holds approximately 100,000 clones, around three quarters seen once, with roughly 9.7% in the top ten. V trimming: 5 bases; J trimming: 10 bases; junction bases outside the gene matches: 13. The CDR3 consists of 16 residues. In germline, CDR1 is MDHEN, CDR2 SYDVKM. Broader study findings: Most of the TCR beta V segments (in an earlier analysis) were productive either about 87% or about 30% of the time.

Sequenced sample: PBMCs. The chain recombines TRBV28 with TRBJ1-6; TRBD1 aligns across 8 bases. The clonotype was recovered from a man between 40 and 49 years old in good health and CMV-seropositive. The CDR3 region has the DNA TGTGCCAGCAGTCAGCAGGGGGCCATACCCAAATCACCCCTCCACTTT. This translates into CASSQQGAIPKSPLHF.